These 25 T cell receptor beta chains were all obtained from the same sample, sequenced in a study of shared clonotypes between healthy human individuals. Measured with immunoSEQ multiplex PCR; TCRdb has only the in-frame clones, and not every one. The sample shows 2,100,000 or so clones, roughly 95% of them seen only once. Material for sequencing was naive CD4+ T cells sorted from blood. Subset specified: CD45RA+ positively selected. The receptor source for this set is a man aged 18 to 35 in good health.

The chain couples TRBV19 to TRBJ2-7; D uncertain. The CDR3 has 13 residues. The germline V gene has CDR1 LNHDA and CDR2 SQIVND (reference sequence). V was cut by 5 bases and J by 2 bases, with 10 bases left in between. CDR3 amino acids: CASSRPDTYEQYF. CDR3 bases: TGTGCCAGTAGTCGTCCTGACACCTACGAGCAGTACTTC.

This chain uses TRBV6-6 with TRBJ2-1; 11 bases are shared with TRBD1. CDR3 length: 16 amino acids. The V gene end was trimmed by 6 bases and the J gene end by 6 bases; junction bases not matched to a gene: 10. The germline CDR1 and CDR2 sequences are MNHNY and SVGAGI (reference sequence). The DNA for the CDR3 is TGTGCCAGCAGGGGAACCGGGACAGGGGGTCCCAATGAGCAGTTCTTC. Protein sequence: CASRGTGTGGPNEQFF.

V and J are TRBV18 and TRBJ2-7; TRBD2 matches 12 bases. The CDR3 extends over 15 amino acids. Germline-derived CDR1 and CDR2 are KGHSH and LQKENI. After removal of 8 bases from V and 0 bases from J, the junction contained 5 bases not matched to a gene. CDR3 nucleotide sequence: TGTGCCAGCACCATGACTAGCGGGAGCTCCTACGAGCAGTACTTC. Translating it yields CASTMTSGSSYEQYF.

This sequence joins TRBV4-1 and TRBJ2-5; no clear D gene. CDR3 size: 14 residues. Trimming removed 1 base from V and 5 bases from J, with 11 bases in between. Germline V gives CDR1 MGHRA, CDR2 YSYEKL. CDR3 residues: CASSQVPHLETQYF. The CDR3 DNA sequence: TGCGCCAGCAGCCAAGTGCCTCATTTGGAGACCCAGTACTTC.

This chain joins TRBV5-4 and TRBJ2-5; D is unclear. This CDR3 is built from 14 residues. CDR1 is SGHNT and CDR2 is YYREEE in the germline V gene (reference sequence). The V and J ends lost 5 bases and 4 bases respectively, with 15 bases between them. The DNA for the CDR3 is TGTGCCAGCAGGGCTTCAGTGGGCGGAGAGACCCAGTACTTC. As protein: CASRASVGGETQYF.

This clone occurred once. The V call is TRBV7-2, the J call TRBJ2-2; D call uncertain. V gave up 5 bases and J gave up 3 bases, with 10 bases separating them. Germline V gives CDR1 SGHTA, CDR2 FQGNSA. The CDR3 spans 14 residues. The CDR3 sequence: CASSPVGYTGELFF. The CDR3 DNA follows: TGTGCCAGCAGCCCCGTGGGGTACACCGGGGAGCTGTTTTTT.

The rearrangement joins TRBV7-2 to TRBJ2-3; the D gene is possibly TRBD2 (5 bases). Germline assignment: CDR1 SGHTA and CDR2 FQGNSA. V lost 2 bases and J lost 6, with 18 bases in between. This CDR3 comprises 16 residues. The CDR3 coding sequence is TGTGCCAGCAGCTTACTAAACGTTCTAGCATCGGATACGCAGTATTTT. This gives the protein CASSLLNVLASDTQYF. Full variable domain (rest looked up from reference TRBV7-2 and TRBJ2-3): GAGVSQSPSNKVTEKGKDVELRCDPISGHTALYWYRQSLGQGLEFLIYFQGNSAPDKSGLPSDRFSAERTGGSVSTLTIQRTQQEDSAVYLCASSLLNVLASDTQYFGPGTRLTVL.

The CDR3 region has the DNA TGTGCCAGCAGTGATCTTATTCCGGGACAGGGGCGTGGTGAGCAGTACTTC. Translation gives CASSDLIPGQGRGEQYF. V and J are TRBV2 and TRBJ2-7, with 10 bases matching TRBD1. Trimming at V came to 3 bases and at J to 7 bases, leaving 15 bases not matched to a gene. Germline V CDR1 and CDR2: SNHLY, FYNNEI. The CDR3 totals 17 residues.

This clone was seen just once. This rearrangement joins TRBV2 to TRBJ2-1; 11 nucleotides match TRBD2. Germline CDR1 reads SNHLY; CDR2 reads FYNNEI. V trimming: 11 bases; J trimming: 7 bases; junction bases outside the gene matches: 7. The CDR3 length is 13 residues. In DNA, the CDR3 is TGTGCCTCAAGACTAGCGGGAATGAATGAGCAGTTCTTC. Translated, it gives CASRLAGMNEQFF.

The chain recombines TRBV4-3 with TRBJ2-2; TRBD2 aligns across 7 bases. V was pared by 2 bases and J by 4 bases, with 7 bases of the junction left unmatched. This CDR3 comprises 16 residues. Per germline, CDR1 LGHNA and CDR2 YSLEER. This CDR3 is CASSQRSSGFTGELFF. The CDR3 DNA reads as TGCGCCAGCAGCCAAAGATCTAGCGGCTTCACCGGGGAGCTGTTTTTT.

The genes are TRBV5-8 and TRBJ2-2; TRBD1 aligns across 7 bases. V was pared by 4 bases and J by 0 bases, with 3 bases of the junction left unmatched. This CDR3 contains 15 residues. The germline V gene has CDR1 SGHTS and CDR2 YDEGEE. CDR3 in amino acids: CASSKDRTNTGELFF. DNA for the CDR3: TGTGCCAGCAGCAAGGACAGGACGAACACCGGGGAGCTGTTTTTT.

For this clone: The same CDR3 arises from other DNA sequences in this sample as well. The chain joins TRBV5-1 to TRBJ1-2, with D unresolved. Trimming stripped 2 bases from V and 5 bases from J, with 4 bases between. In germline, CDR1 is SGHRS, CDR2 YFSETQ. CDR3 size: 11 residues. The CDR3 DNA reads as TGCGCCAGCAGCTTAGGGTATGGCTACACCTTC. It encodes CASSLGYGYTF.

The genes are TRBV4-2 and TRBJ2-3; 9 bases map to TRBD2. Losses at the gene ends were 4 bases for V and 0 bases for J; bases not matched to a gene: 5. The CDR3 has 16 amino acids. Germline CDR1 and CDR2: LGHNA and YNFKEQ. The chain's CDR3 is CASSRTTSGSTDTQYF. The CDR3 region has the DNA TGTGCCAGCAGCCGGACTACTAGCGGGAGCACAGATACGCAGTATTTT.

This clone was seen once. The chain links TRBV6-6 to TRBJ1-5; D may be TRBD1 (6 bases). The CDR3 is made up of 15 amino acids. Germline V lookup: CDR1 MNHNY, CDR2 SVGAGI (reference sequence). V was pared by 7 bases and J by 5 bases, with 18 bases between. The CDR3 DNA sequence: TGTGCCAGCACTCCTCGGCAGGGGTTTGATCAGCCCCAGCATTTT. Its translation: CASTPRQGFDQPQHF.

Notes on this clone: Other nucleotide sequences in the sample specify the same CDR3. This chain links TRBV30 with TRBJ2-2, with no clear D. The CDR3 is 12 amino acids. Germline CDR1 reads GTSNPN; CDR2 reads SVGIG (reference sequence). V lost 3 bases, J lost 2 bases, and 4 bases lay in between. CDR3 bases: TGTGCCTGGAGCCGAAACACCGGGGAGCTGTTTTTT. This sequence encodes CAWSRNTGELFF.

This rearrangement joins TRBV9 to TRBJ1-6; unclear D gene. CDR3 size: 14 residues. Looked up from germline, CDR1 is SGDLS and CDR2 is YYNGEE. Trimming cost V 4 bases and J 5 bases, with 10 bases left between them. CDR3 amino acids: CASSRSQDNSPLHF. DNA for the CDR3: TGTGCCAGCAGCCGAAGTCAGGATAATTCACCCCTCCACTTT.

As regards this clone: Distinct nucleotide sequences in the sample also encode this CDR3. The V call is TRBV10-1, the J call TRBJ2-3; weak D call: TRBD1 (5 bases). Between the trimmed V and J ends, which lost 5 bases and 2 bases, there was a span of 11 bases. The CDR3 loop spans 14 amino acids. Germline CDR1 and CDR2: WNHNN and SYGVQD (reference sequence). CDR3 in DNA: TGCGCCAGCAGTTCAGGGCCGTCCACAGATACGCAGTATTTT. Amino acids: CASSSGPSTDTQYF.

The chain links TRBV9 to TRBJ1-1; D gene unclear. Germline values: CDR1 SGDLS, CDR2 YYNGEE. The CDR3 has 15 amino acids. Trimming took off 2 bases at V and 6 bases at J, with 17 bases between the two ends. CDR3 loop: CASSVDGEYYSEAFF. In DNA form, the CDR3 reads TGTGCCAGCAGCGTCGACGGAGAGTACTATTCTGAAGCTTTCTTT.

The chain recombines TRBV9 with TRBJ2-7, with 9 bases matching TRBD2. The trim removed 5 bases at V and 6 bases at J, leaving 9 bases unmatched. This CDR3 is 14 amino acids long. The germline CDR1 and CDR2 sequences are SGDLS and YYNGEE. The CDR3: CASRERGDHGEQYF. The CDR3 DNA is TGTGCCAGCAGGGAGCGGGGGGATCACGGCGAGCAGTACTTC.

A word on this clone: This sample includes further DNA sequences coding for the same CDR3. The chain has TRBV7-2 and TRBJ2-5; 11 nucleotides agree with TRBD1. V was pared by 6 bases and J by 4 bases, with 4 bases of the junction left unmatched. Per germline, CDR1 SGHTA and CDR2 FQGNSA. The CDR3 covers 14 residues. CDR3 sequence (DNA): TGTGCCAGCAGGAGGACAGGGGGCGGAGAGACCCAGTACTTC. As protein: CASRRTGGGETQYF.

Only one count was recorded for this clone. The CDR3 nucleotides read TGCGCCAGCAGCTTGGCTAGGTATACGGGACAGAACAATGAGCAGTTCTTC. Amino acids: CASSLARYTGQNNEQFF. The V gene is TRBV5-1, the J gene TRBJ2-1, with TRBD1 matching over 7 bases. The V segment lost 0 bases and the J segment 5 bases; nucleotides outside the gene matches: 11. The CDR3 totals 17 residues. Germline CDR1 reads SGHRS; CDR2 reads YFSETQ.

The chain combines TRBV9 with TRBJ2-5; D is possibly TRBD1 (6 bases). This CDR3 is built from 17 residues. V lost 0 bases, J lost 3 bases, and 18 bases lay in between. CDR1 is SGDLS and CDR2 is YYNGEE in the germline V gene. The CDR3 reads CASSVGVGGGRKETQYF. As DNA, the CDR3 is TGTGCCAGCAGCGTAGGCGTTGGGGGCGGACGAAAAGAGACCCAGTACTTC.

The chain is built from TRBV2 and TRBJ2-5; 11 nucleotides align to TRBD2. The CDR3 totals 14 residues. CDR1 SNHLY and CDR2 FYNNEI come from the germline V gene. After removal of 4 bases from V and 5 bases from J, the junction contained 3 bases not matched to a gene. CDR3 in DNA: TGTGCCAGCAGTGGGACTAGCGGGTCGGAGACCCAGTACTTC. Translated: CASSGTSGSETQYF.

CDR3 in amino acids: CASSLIGRGTEAFF. CDR3 coding DNA: TGTGCCAGCAGCTTAATTGGACGGGGCACTGAAGCTTTCTTT. V and J are TRBV7-3 and TRBJ1-1; the D is unclear. CDR3 length: 14 residues. Between the trimmed V and J ends, which lost 1 base and 4 bases, there was a span of 10 bases. Germline assignment: CDR1 SGHTA and CDR2 FQGTGA.

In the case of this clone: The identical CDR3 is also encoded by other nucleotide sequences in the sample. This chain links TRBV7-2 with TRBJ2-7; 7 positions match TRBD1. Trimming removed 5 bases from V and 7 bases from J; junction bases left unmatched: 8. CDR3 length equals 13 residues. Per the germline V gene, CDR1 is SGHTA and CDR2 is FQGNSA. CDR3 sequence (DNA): TGTGCCAGCAGCCTAAACAGGGGTGGAGAGCAGTACTTC. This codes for CASSLNRGGEQYF. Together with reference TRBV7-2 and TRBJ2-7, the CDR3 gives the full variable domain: GAGVSQSPSNKVTEKGKDVELRCDPISGHTALYWYRQSLGQGLEFLIYFQGNSAPDKSGLPSDRFSAERTGGSVSTLTIQRTQQEDSAVYLCASSLNRGGEQYFGPGTRLTVT.